The entry below gives a single TCR beta chain sequence along with its context. This clonotype was detected once. No cognate antigen has been identified for it. No per-base quality is available; no much larger clone lies one base away. The donors were 40 or so Caucasian individuals from Russia, aged about 6 to 95 years, who were systemically healthy. Ten milliliters of peripheral blood were drawn from each donor into EDTA-treated Vacutainer tubes. Ficoll-Paque density-gradient centrifugation was used to isolate PBMCs, with at least 6.5 million per sample. Trizol reagent was used to extract total RNA from PBMCs, with at least 5.5 micrograms per sample. Naive CD45RAhigh/CD27high T cell percentages were measured by flow cytometry on a PBMC aliquot from every donor. The data belong to a study of blood T cells in healthy people across ages (dated by TCRdb to between 2015 and 2016). For context, the study as a whole: In model experiments, template switching captured roughly one uniquely barcoded TCR beta cDNA molecule for every two T cells. Using deep sequencing normalized with unique cDNA molecular identifiers, the study measured how TCR beta repertoire diversity changes with age. Four age groups were formed from the donors: young (average 16 years), middle-aged (approximately 40), aged (roughly 59) and long-lived (82). Donors of different ages were randomly distributed across sequencing lanes to avoid experimental bias. For two donors (one aged 18 to 30 and one aged 80 or older), the study analyzed two additional independent replicas of 1 million unique cDNA reads from the same blood draw.

The germline V gene (reference sequence) sets CDR1 to LGHDT and CDR2 to YNNKEL. V lost 0 bases and J lost 4 bases; the stretch between them is 9 bases long. Taken from cysteine to phenylalanine, the CDR3 has 14 residues. The only DNA kept is the CDR3, 42 bases in frame from the first base. Overall results and qualifications from the work: Conclusive comparison of naive and antigen-experienced compartments was prevented by the profiling of bulk unsorted PBMCs. The long-lived group showed more naive CD4+ T cells, fewer expanded clones and increased TCR diversity than the aged group, suggesting age selection. The percentage of naive T cells measured by flow cytometry correlated strongly with observed TCR beta diversity. Observed TCR beta diversity per million T cells fell roughly linearly with age, and a significant reduction was already apparent by age roughly 40. Because donor CMV infection status was unknown, age-related changes in expanded clonotypes were potentially confounded. Total diversity estimates from one million sequenced T cells were considered lower bounds and underestimates.

The library came from 5' RACE. The reads were generated on an Illumina HiSeq 2500. The second PCR ran for roughly 7 to 12 cycles and used a J-beta primer mix along with a sample-barcoded 5' primer. A template-switch 5' adaptor carrying 12 random nucleotides introduced a unique molecular identifier onto each TCR beta cDNA molecule. Each sample yielded at least 3 million CDR3-containing paired-end reads. The Mint cDNA synthesis kit, primed by a TRBC-specific oligonucleotide, was used to synthesize first-strand cDNA from all RNA. After uracil-DNA glycosylase treatment, a first 18-cycle PCR used universal primers M1SS and BC2_uni_R on all cDNA. The study's own analysis went as follows. For normalization, 1 million high-quality reads, each with a distinct molecular identifier, were randomly selected from each sample. Instead of being binned into consensus sequences, reads with shared molecular identifiers were discarded. MiTCR, with a Q25 quality threshold and the strictest error-elimination algorithm, was used for CDR3 identification, clonotype clustering and error correction. A nonparametric unseen species model using Euler transformation provided a lower-bound estimate of total TCR beta diversity. TCRdb trimmed public reads at Q25 via fastp, called clones via MiXCR and kept in-frame beta chains. Merged by CDR3 protein, the rows form single entries marked with the most common genes and DNA. The authors' filters were not applied to this entry. For this sample there are over 1,500,000 distinct CDR3 sequences; around 48% appear just once. The leading ten clones occupy around 2.1% of the sample.

Sequences were obtained from blood. This clonotype was obtained from a woman in her thirties or forties in good health. The rearrangement combines TRBV3-1 with TRBJ1-2; the D gene is unclear. The DNA is as follows: TGTGCCAGCAGCCAAGATCCGCACAGCTATGGCTACACCTTC. The encoded protein is CASSQDPHSYGYTF.